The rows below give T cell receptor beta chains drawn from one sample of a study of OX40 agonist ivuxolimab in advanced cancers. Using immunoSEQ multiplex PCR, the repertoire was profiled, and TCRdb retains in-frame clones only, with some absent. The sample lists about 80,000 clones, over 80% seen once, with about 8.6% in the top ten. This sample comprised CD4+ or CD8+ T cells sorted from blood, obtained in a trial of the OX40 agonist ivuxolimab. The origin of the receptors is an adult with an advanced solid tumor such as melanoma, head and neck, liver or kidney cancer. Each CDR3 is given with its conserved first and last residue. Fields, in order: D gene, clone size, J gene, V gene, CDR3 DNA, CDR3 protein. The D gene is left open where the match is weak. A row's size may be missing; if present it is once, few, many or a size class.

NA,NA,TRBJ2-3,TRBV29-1,TGCAGCGTAAGATGGGTAGACCGCGATACGCAGTATTTT,CSVRWVDRDTQYF
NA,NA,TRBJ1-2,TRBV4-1,TGCGCCAGCAGCCAAGGTCTTCTAGGTGGCTACACCTTC,CASSQGLLGGYTF
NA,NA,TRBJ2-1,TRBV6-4,TGTGCCAGCAGTCTCGATGGCCCCTACAATGAGCAGTTCTTC,CASSLDGPYNEQFF
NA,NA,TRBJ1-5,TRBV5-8,TGTGCCAGCAGCCCAAGGAGTATTGGCAATCAGCCCCAGCATTTT,CASSPRSIGNQPQHF
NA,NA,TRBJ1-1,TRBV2,TGTGCCAGCAGTCAAGACCCTAAGCCTGAAGCTTTCTTT,CASSQDPKPEAFF
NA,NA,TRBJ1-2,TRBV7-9,TGTGCCAGCAGGATCCCGGCCCACGGCTACACCTTC,CASRIPAHGYTF
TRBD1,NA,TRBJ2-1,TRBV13,TGTGCCAGCATCCTACGACAGGGGAGCTCCTACAATGAGCAGTTCTTC,CASILRQGSSYNEQFF
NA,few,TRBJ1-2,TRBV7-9,TGTGCCAGCAGCTTAGCGGGGGCAGGCTCTGGCTACACCTTC,CASSLAGAGSGYTF
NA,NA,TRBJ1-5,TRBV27,TGTGCCAGCAGTCCGTCCGGAGGCCAGATCAATCAGCCCCAGCATTTT,CASSPSGGQINQPQHF
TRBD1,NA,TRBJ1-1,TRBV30,TGTGCCTGGAGCCCGACAGGGCCCTACACTGAAGCTTTCTTT,CAWSPTGPYTEAFF
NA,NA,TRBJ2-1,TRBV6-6,TGTGCCAGCAGTCCGAGCGGTTACTACAATGAGCAGTTCTTC,CASSPSGYYNEQFF
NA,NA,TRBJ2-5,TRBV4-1,TGCGCCAGCCGGGGGGGACAGGGCTTCCAAGAGACCCAGTACTTC,CASRGGQGFQETQYF
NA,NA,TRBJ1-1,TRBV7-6,TGTGCCAGCAGCCCGAGTACAGGACCGAGCACTGAAGCTTTCTTT,CASSPSTGPSTEAFF
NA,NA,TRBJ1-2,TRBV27,TGTGCCAGCAGTGGGAGTGGGCCCTATGGCTACACCTTC,CASSGSGPYGYTF
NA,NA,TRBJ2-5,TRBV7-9,TGTGCCAGCAGCTCCGACTTGTACCAAGAGACCCAGTACTTC,CASSSDLYQETQYF
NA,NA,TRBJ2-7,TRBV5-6,TGTGCCAGCAGCCCCGGAGGGGCCTACGAGCAGTACTTC,CASSPGGAYEQYF
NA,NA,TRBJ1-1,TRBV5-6,TGTGCCAGCAGCTTGGGCACCTCGAACACTGAAGCTTTCTTT,CASSLGTSNTEAFF
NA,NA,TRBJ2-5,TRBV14,TGTGCCAGCAGTGCAGAGGACTGGCTACAAGAGACCCAGTACTTC,CASSAEDWLQETQYF
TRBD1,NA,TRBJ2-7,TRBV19,TGTGCCAGTAGTATAAGGGACAGTTTCTACGAGCAGTACTTC,CASSIRDSFYEQYF
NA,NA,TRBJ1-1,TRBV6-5,TGTGCCAGCAGTTGGGCCTACGCGAAGACTGAAGCTTTCTTT,CASSWAYAKTEAFF
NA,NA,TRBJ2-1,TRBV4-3,TGCGCCAGCAGCCAAGATACCGGCCGCTACAATGAGCAGTTCTTC,CASSQDTGRYNEQFF
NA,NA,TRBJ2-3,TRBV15,TGTGCCACCAGCGAGCCTGGGGTCTCGGTAGCAGATACGCAGTATTTT,CATSEPGVSVADTQYF
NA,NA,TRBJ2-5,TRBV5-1,TGCGCCAGCAGCTTGGCGGAGACTAGTACGGACGAGACCCAGTACTTC,CASSLAETSTDETQYF
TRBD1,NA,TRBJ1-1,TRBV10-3,TGTGCCGCACAGGGGGCTACTGAAGCTTTCTTT,CAAQGATEAFF
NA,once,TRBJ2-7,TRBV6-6,TGTGCCAGCAGTTCTAACTACGAGCAGTACTTC,CASSSNYEQYF
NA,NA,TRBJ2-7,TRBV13,TGTGCCAGCAGCTTAGGCCGGGTCTACGAGCAGTACTTC,CASSLGRVYEQYF
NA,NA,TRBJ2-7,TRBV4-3,TGCGCCAGCAGCCAAGATCCAACTGGATATTACGAGCAGTACTTC,CASSQDPTGYYEQYF
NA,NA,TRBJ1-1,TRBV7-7,TGTGCCAGCAGCCACAGGAACACTGAAGCTTTCTTT,CASSHRNTEAFF
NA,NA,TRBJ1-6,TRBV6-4,TGTGCCAGCAGGGACTTCGGGGCTAGAAAGAGGGGGGGCCTCAATAATTCACCCCTCCACTTT,CASRDFGARKRGGLNNSPLHF
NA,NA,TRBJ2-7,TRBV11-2,TGTGCCAGCAGCCCGTTTCGGACCGAGTACTACGAGCAGTACTTC,CASSPFRTEYYEQYF
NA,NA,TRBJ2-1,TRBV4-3,TGCGCCAGCAGCCCAGGTCATGGACTCCCGTATGAGCAGTTCTTC,CASSPGHGLPYEQFF
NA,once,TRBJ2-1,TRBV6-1,TGTGCCAGCAGTGACGTCCAATGGAGGGAGCAGTTCTTC,CASSDVQWREQFF
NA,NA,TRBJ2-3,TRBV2,TGTGCCAGCAGTGATAGCGAGGACTCGAGCACAGATACGCAGTATTTT,CASSDSEDSSTDTQYF
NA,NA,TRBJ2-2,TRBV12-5,TGTGCTAGTGGTTTGGGGCACAACACCGGGGAGCTGTTTTTT,CASGLGHNTGELFF
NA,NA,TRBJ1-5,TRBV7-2,TGTGCCAGCAGCTTAGCTTTGGCTACCAATCAGCCCCAGCATTTT,CASSLALATNQPQHF
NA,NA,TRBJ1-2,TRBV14,TGTGCCAGCAGCCAAGATAGGAGGGATCCCTATGGCTACACCTTC,CASSQDRRDPYGYTF
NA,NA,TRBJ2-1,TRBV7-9,TGTGCCAGCACCCGTTACTACAATGAGCAGTTCTTC,CASTRYYNEQFF
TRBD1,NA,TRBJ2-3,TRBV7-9,TGTGCCAGCAGCTTAGTTGGCGGTGTGGACAGGTACACAGATACGCAGTATTTT,CASSLVGGVDRYTDTQYF
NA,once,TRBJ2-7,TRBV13,TGTGCCAGCACCAATATGAGCGAGCAGTACTTC,CASTNMSEQYF
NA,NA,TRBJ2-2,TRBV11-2,TGTGCCAGCAGCTTAGAGGTCAGGGGTGCCACCGGGGAGCTGTTTTTT,CASSLEVRGATGELFF
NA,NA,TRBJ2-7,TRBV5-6,TGTGCCAGCAAACTTGACCGGTCCTACGAGCAGTACTTC,CASKLDRSYEQYF
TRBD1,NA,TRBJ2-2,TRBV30,TGTGCCTGGAGGGTAGGGACAGCCTACACCGGGGAGCTGTTTTTT,CAWRVGTAYTGELFF
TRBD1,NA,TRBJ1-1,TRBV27,TGTGCCAGCAGTTACTCTACTGGCGACAGGGCCACTGAAGCTTTCTTT,CASSYSTGDRATEAFF
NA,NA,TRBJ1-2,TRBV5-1,TGCGCCAGCAGCTCTAGCCAGGGAATCCCCTTCTATGGCTACACCTTC,CASSSSQGIPFYGYTF